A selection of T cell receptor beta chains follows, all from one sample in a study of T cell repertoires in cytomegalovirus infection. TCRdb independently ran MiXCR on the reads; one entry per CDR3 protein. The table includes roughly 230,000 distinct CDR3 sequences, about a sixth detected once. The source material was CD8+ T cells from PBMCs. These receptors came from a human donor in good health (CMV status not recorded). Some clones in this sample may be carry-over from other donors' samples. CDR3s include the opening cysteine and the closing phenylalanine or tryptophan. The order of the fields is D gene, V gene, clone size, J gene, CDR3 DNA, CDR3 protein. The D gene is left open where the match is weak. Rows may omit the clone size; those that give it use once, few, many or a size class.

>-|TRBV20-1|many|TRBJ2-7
TGCAGTGCCCACCCGGGATCGGAGCCCTACGAGCAGTACTTC
CSAHPGSEPYEQYF
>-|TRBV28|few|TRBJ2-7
TGTGCCAGCACTCGCGGGGACACCGCGTACGAGCAGTACTTC
CASTRGDTAYEQYF
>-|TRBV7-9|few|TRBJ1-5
TGTGCCAGCAGCTTAGCGACAGTAGGTCAGCCCCAGCATTTT
CASSLATVGQPQHF
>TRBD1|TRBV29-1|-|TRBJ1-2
TGCAGCGTTGAAGATCAGGGGGATCCTAACTATGGCTACACCTTC
CSVEDQGDPNYGYTF
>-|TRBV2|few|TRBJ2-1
TGTGCCAGCAACCAGCAATACAATTCGGCCCTCGGCGATGAGCAGTTCTTC
CASNQQYNSALGDEQFF
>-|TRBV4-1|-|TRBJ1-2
TGCGCCAGCAGCCAAGCCCACCAAACAGGAACCTATGGCTACACCTTC
CASSQAHQTGTYGYTF
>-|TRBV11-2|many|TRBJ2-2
TGTGCCAGCAGGGACAGAGCACTCGCGAACACCGGGGAGCTGTTTTTT
CASRDRALANTGELFF
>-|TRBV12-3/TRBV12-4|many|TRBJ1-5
TGTGCCAGCAGTTTAGTTCGGATCAACTACGGGAATCAGCCCCAGCATTTT
CASSLVRINYGNQPQHF
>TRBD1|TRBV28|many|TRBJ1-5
TGTGCCAGCAGTTTATTCGGACAGGGGACGTATAGCAATCAGCCCCAGCATTTT
CASSLFGQGTYSNQPQHF
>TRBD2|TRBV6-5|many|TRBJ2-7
TGTGCCAGCTCGAACCTGCCCCAGCGGGGATTATACGAGCAGTACTTC
CASSNLPQRGLYEQYF
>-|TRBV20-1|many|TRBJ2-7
TGCAGTGCTTCGGTCGTGGGGGAATACGAGCAGTACTTC
CSASVVGEYEQYF
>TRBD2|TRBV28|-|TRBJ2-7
TGTGCCAGCAGCTACGGGAGGCTTAGCTCCTACGAGCAGTACTTC
CASSYGRLSSYEQYF
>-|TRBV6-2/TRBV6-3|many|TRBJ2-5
TGTGCCAGCAGTTACCCAGTCGGGCAGTTCCAAGAGACCCAGTACTTC
CASSYPVGQFQETQYF
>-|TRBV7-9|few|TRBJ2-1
TGTGCCAGCAGCGGCCCCGTCTTGGGAGGTGGCTACAATGAGCAGTTCTTC
CASSGPVLGGGYNEQFF
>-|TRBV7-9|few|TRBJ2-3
TGTGCCAGCAGCCCACGTCTCTCGGGGGTTCGGTCAGATACGCAGTATTTT
CASSPRLSGVRSDTQYF
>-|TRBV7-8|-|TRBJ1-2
TGTGCCAGCAGCGGCTCCCGGGACAATCTCTATGGCTACACCTTC
CASSGSRDNLYGYTF
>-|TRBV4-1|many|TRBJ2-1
TGCGCCAGCAGCCAAGGTCGAACTCTAGATGAGCAGTTCTTC
CASSQGRTLDEQFF
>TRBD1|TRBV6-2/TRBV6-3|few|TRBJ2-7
TGTGCCAGCAGTTACTCGGTACAGGGGGCTCTCCACGAGCAGTACTTC
CASSYSVQGALHEQYF
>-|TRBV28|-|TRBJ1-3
TGTGCCAGCAGTTTAAGGGTAACGACCCGCGGAAACACCATATATTTT
CASSLRVTTRGNTIYF
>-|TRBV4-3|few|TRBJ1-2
TGCGCCAGCAGCCCATCTATGGGGCTGGCTAACTATGGCTACACCTTC
CASSPSMGLANYGYTF
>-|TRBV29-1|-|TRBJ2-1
TGCAGCGTTAAAGACAGTTACAATGAGCAGTTCTTC
CSVKDSYNEQFF
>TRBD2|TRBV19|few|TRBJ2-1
TGTGCCAGCACGTTTAGCGGGGACCTATACAATGAGCAGTTCTTC
CASTFSGDLYNEQFF
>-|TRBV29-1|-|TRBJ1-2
TGCAGCGCTGATCCCAGGGATCGGAATGGCTACACCTTC
CSADPRDRNGYTF
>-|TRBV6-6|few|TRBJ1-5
TGTGCCAGCAGTTACGCAGGGCCGCCCAATCAGCCCCAGCATTTT
CASSYAGPPNQPQHF
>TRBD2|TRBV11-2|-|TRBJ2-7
TGTGCCAGCAGCTCGTCACTAGCGGGGGTATCCTACGAGCAGTACTTC
CASSSSLAGVSYEQYF
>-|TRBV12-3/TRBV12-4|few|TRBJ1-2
TGTGCCAGCAGCCTCTCCCTTAGTTCCTATGGCTACACCTTC
CASSLSLSSYGYTF
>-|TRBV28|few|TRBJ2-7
TGTGCCAGCAGTTCGAGGCGGGCCGAGGGGATTTACGAGCAGTACTTC
CASSSRRAEGIYEQYF
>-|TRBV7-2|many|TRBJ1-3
TGTGCCAGCAGCGAGACCCCCCAGGGAAACACCATATATTTT
CASSETPQGNTIYF
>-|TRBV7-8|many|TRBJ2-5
TGTGCCAGCAGGTTTGAGACAGGCCAAGAGACCCAGTACTTC
CASRFETGQETQYF
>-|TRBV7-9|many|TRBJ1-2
TGTGCCAGCAGCTTAATCGGTAGAAACTACGGCTACACCTTC
CASSLIGRNYGYTF
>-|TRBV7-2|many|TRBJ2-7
TGTGCCAGCAGCTTAAACGGGGGTTACGAGCAGTACTTC
CASSLNGGYEQYF
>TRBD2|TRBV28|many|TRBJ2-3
TGTGCCAGCAGTCACCAACCTAGCGGGGGATACCTCACAGATACGCAGTATTTT
CASSHQPSGGYLTDTQYF
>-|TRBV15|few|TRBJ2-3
TGTGCCACCAGCGGGATCGCAGATACGCAGTATTTT
CATSGIADTQYF
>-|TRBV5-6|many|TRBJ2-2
TGTGCCAGCAGCTTAGGGAGCACCGGGGAGCTGTTTTTT
CASSLGSTGELFF
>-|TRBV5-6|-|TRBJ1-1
TGTGCGAGCGGGGATTTGGGGAACTCACTGTACACTGAAGCTTTCTTT
CASGDLGNSLYTEAFF
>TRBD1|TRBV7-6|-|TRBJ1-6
TGTGCCAACAGCTTAACAGGGGGCGATATTTATTCACCCCTCCACTTT
CANSLTGGDIYSPLHF
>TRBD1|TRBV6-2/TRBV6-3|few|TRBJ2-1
TGTGCCAGCAGCGCCGGGACAGAGAGGTACAATGAGCAGTTCTTC
CASSAGTERYNEQFF